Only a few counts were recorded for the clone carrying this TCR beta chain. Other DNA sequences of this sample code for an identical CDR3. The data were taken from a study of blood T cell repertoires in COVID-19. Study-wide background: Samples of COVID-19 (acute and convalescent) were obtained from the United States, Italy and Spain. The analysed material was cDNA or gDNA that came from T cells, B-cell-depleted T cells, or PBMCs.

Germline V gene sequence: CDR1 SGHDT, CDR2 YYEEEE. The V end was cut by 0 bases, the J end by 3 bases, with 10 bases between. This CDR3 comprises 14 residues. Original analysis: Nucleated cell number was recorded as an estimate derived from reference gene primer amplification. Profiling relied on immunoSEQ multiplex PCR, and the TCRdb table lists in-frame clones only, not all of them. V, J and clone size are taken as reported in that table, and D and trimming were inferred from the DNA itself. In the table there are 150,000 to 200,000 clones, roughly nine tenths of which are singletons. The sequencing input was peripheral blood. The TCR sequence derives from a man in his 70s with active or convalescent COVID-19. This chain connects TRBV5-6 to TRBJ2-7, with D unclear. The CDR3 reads CASSLGGDFYEQYF. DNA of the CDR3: TGTGCCAGCAGCTTGGGAGGTGATTTCTACGAGCAGTACTTC. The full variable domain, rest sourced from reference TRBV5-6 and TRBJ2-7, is DAGVTQSPTHLIKTRGQQVTLRCSPKSGHDTVSWYQQALGQGPQFIFQYYEEEERQRGNFPDRFSGHQFPNYSSELNVNALLLGDSALYLCASSLGGDFYEQYFGPGTRLTVT.